What follows are 25 T cell receptor beta chains derived from one specimen sequenced in a study of CD8 T cells in ankylosing spondylitis. The study's findings and limits: The study identified a TCR beta motif of under 10 highly homologous variants that appeared characteristic of ankylosing spondylitis blood.

TCRdb passed the 5' RACE reads through MiXCR, listing each CDR3 protein once. The sample yields tens of thousands of distinct CDR3 sequences, around 8.5% seen once. These receptors lack a known antigen. The sequenced material came from blood, either unsorted or a sorted T cell fraction (not recorded which). The origin of the receptors is a male donor with ankylosing spondylitis.

In its sample, this clonotype was seen a few times. The V and J genes are TRBV7-2 and TRBJ2-2, with 9 bases aligning to TRBD1. This CDR3 has 15 residues. V trimming: 4 bases; J trimming: 4 bases; junction bases outside the gene matches: 4. The germline gives CDR1 SGHTA, CDR2 FQGNSA. In nucleotides, the CDR3 is TGTGCCAGCAGCTCAATGACAGGGGGCACCGGGGAGCTGTTTTTT. Amino acids: CASSSMTGGTGELFF.

The V call is TRBV4-1, the J call TRBJ2-3; either TRBD1 or TRBD2 may supply D (5 bases each). The CDR3 has 14 amino acids. V lost 5 bases, J lost 3 bases, and 12 bases lay in between. Germline-derived CDR1 and CDR2 are MGHRA and YSYEKL. The CDR3 protein is CASSYRDGTDTQYF. CDR3 coding DNA: TGCGCCAGCAGCTACCGGGACGGTACAGATACGCAGTATTTT.

This clonotype has ten or more counts. This chain links TRBV5-5 with TRBJ2-7; no reliable D call. V gave up 2 bases and J gave up 0 bases, with 9 bases separating them. Germline lookup yields CDR1 SGHKS and CDR2 YYEKEE (reference sequence). The CDR3 has 14 residues. In DNA form, the CDR3 reads TGTGCCAGCAGCTTTCTTCAGGTCTCCTACGAGCAGTACTTC. This translates into CASSFLQVSYEQYF. The variable domain in full, completed from reference TRBV5-5 and TRBJ2-7, reads DAGVTQSPTHLIKTRGQQVTLRCSPISGHKSVSWYQQVLGQGPQFIFQYYEKEERGRGNFPDRFSARQFPNYSSELNVNALLLGDSALYLCASSFLQVSYEQYFGPGTRLTVT.

The chain joins TRBV6-4 to TRBJ2-1, with TRBD2 identical over 15 bases. Germline loops: CDR1 MRHNA, CDR2 SNTAGT. This CDR3 comprises 23 residues. The J segment lost 0 bases and the V segment lost 6 bases, leaving 21 bases of the junction unmatched. CDR3 nucleotide sequence: TGTGCCAGCAGCTCCTGGGGGGGACCGGGACTAGCGGGAGGCCGAAGCTCCTACAATGAGCAGTTCTTC. Translating it yields CASSSWGGPGLAGGRSSYNEQFF.

This clonotype was observed at least ten times. The V gene is TRBV27, the J gene TRBJ2-1, with 10 nucleotides matching TRBD1. V shed 3 bases and J 5 bases; nucleotides not matched to a gene: 7. The CDR3 covers 16 residues. Germline CDR1 reads MNHEY; CDR2 reads SMNVEV (reference sequence). CDR3 region: CASSFLGTGVDNEQFF. In DNA, the CDR3 is TGTGCCAGCAGTTTCCTCGGGACAGGGGTGGACAATGAGCAGTTCTTC.

This clonotype was recorded many times. The J gene is TRBJ2-1, the V gene TRBV12-3 or TRBV12-4, with 8 nucleotides matching TRBD1. This CDR3 comprises 13 residues. V lost 8 bases and J lost 9; bases outside the gene matches: 9. The CDR3 here is CASWDRQRGEQFF. The CDR3 region has the DNA TGTGCCAGCTGGGACAGGCAGAGGGGTGAGCAGTTCTTC.

This clonotype appeared many times. The chain carries TRBV5-1 and TRBJ2-7, with D possibly being TRBD2 (5 bases). The CDR3 extends over 13 amino acids. Germline CDR1 reads SGHRS; CDR2 reads YFSETQ. V was clipped by 0 bases and J by 2 bases, with 6 bases between them. In DNA form, the CDR3 reads TGCGCCAGCAGCTTGGACGGGACCTACGAGCAGTACTTC. Protein: CASSLDGTYEQYF.

This clonotype was detected only a few times. The J gene is TRBJ2-7, the V gene TRBV14, with a tentative D call TRBD2 (5 bases). The germline V and J ends were trimmed by 0 bases and 5 bases, with 20 bases remaining between them. This CDR3 comprises 17 residues. Germline V gene data show CDR1 as SGHDN and CDR2 as FVKESK. CDR3: CASSQDLMWEQNHEQYF. CDR3 DNA: TGTGCCAGCAGCCAAGATCTAATGTGGGAGCAAAACCACGAGCAGTACTTC.

This clonotype was observed at least ten times. The chain carries TRBV5-6 and TRBJ2-1; D possibly uses TRBD1 or TRBD2 (5 bases each). Trimming took 5 bases from V and 2 from J, leaving 14 bases between them. Germline V lookup: CDR1 SGHDT, CDR2 YYEEEE. CDR3 size: 15 residues. The DNA of the CDR3 is TGTGCCAGCAGGCCGGGGCTGGGAACCTACAATGAGCAGTTCTTC. Its translation is CASRPGLGTYNEQFF.

This clonotype was seen repeatedly, ten times or more. The chain couples TRBV27 to TRBJ1-1; 9 bases map to TRBD1. Germline CDR1 and CDR2: MNHEY and SMNVEV (reference sequence). The CDR3 length is 15 residues. The V and J ends lost 6 bases and 4 bases, in that order; junction bases with no gene match: 9. CDR3 in DNA: TGTGCCAGCAGCGCAATGGGGACAGGGTTCACTGAAGCTTTCTTT. As protein: CASSAMGTGFTEAFF.

This clonotype was counted only a few times. V and J are TRBV11-2 and TRBJ1-3; D perhaps matches TRBD1 (5 bases). This CDR3 is 10 amino acids long. V lost 5 bases, J lost 9 bases, and 5 bases lay in between. Looked up from germline, CDR1 is SGHAT and CDR2 is FQNNGV. Here the CDR3 reads CASSGGTIYF. The CDR3 DNA reads as TGTGCCAGCAGCGGGGGCACCATATATTTT.

This clonotype has a handful of counts. J is TRBJ1-4 and V is TRBV30; a weak D match, TRBD1 (5 bases). This CDR3 has 12 amino acids. Germline loops: CDR1 GTSNPN, CDR2 SVGIG (reference sequence). The ends were cut back, 3 bases at V and 7 bases at J, with 9 bases in the middle. The CDR3 loop is CAWSQGLEKLFF. The CDR3 DNA reads TGTGCCTGGAGCCAGGGTCTTGAAAAACTGTTTTTT.

The chain carries TRBV10-1 and TRBJ2-7, with a tentative D call TRBD1 (6 bases). V was cut by 6 bases and J by 6 bases, with 12 bases left in between. Germline V lookup: CDR1 WNHNN, CDR2 SYGVQD (reference sequence). This CDR3 contains 12 residues. The chain's CDR3 is CASRHRAGEQYV. In DNA form, the CDR3 reads TGCGCCAGCAGGCACAGGGCGGGCGAGCAGTACGTC.

This clonotype was recorded at least ten times. The chain combines TRBV2 with TRBJ2-7; 9 positions agree with TRBD2. CDR3 length: 17 residues. Germline lookup yields CDR1 SNHLY and CDR2 FYNNEI. The V gene end was trimmed by 4 bases and the J gene end by 1 base; junction bases not matched to a gene: 11. The CDR3 protein is CASSGVAGELPSYEQYV. CDR3 bases: TGTGCCAGCAGTGGAGTAGCGGGAGAACTTCCTTCCTACGAGCAGTACGTC.

This clonotype was observed many times. The V and J genes are TRBV27 and TRBJ1-6; no clear D gene. The CDR3 has 15 amino acids. V lost 5 bases and J lost 11, with 19 bases in between. CDR1 and CDR2 from the germline V gene are MNHEY and SMNVEV (reference sequence). CDR3 coding DNA: TGTGCCAGCAGTGACCGAACCGGAAGACAAACACCCCTCCACTTT. Encoded protein: CASSDRTGRQTPLHF.

J is TRBJ2-7 and V is TRBV7-8; TRBD2 aligns across 9 bases. The CDR3 is 15 amino acids. The germline V gene encodes CDR1 SGHVS and CDR2 FQNEAQ. J gave up 4 bases and V 3 bases, and 7 bases lay outside the gene matches. The CDR3 DNA reads as TGTGCCAGCAGCTTGCGGCTAGCGGGGATGTACGAGCAGTACGTC. Its protein is CASSLRLAGMYEQYV.

This clonotype was detected ten times or more. The chain employs TRBV12-3 or TRBV12-4 and TRBJ1-1; D gene unclear. Trimming stripped 8 bases from V and 1 base from J, with 11 bases between. There are 13 residues in the CDR3. The CDR3 spells CASLMGENTEAFF. The CDR3 coding sequence is TGTGCCAGCTTGATGGGAGAGAACACTGAAGCTTTCTTT.

This clonotype was counted only a few times. The chain is built from TRBV7-9 and TRBJ2-1; 8 bases map to TRBD2. This CDR3 comprises 15 residues. The V and J ends lost 0 bases and 5 bases, in that order; junction bases with no gene match: 3. Germline-derived CDR1 and CDR2 are SEHNR and FQNEAQ (reference sequence). The CDR3 nucleotides read TGTGCCAGCAGCTTAGCCAGCGGGAGCCACAATGAGCAGTTCTTC. Translated, it gives CASSLASGSHNEQFF.

This clonotype was picked up many times. This chain joins TRBV3-1 and TRBJ2-5; no reliable D call. There are 15 residues in the CDR3. The germline V and J ends were trimmed by 0 bases and 5 bases, with 13 bases remaining between them. Germline V gives CDR1 LGHDT, CDR2 YNNKEL (reference sequence). The CDR3 here is CASSQDVNLSETQYF. The CDR3 DNA is TGTGCCAGCAGCCAAGACGTCAATTTGTCGGAGACCCAGTACTTC.

Many counts were recorded for this clonotype. The chain employs TRBV3-1 and TRBJ2-1, with TRBD2 matching over 13 bases. The CDR3 extends over 16 amino acids. CDR1 is LGHDT, CDR2 YNNKEL, per germline (reference sequence). With V trimmed by 4 bases and J by 5 bases, 5 bases remained unmatched. CDR3 nucleotides: TGTGCCAGCAGCCGGGGACTAGCGGGACTCGACAATGAGCAGTTCTTC. Amino acids: CASSRGLAGLDNEQFF.

Many counts were recorded for this clonotype. V is TRBV12-3 or TRBV12-4 and J is TRBJ2-2; D gene uncertain. The CDR3 loop spans 14 amino acids. V dropped 1 base and J dropped 1 base, with 4 bases sitting between them. The CDR3 here is CASSLVGNTGELFF. DNA of the CDR3: TGTGCCAGCAGTTTAGTAGGGAACACCGGGGAGCTGTTTTTT.

This clonotype was found a few times. The V and J genes are TRBV4-2 and TRBJ2-1; D may be TRBD1 (5 bases). The CDR3 has 15 residues. V was clipped by 6 bases and J by 1 base, with 13 bases between them. Germline V lookup: CDR1 LGHNA, CDR2 YNFKEQ. The CDR3 nucleotides are TGTGCCAGCAGTCAACAGGTTGAATCCTACAATGAGCAGTTCTTC. It specifies CASSQQVESYNEQFF.

This clonotype was detected ten times or more. The CDR3 loop reads CASRRTLGFNNEQFF. CDR3 nucleotides: TGTGCCAGCAGGAGGACACTGGGATTTAACAATGAGCAGTTCTTC. The chain uses TRBV2 and TRBJ2-1, with D perhaps TRBD1 (5 bases). Between the trimmed V and J ends, which lost 6 bases and 5 bases, there was a span of 17 bases. Germline V CDR1 and CDR2: SNHLY, FYNNEI. The length of the CDR3 is 15 residues.

The chain carries TRBV27 and TRBJ2-3, with 7 bases fitting TRBD1. The CDR3 totals 15 residues. J was trimmed by 7 bases and V by 5 bases; bases with no gene match: 12. CDR1 and CDR2 (germline): MNHEY, SMNVEV (reference sequence). In nucleotides, the CDR3 is TGTGCCAGCAGTGTGAGTGAGGGGGCTAGTCATACGCAGTATTTT. It encodes CASSVSEGASHTQYF.

This clonotype was counted only a few times. V is TRBV7-2 and J is TRBJ2-3, with 7 bases fitting TRBD2. The trim removed 4 bases at V and 2 bases at J, leaving 6 bases unmatched. The CDR3 length is 15 residues. Germline V gene sequence: CDR1 SGHTA, CDR2 FQGNSA. Here the CDR3 reads CASSSPSGNTDTQYF. CDR3 nucleotide sequence: TGTGCCAGCAGCTCCCCCAGCGGGAACACAGATACGCAGTATTTT.